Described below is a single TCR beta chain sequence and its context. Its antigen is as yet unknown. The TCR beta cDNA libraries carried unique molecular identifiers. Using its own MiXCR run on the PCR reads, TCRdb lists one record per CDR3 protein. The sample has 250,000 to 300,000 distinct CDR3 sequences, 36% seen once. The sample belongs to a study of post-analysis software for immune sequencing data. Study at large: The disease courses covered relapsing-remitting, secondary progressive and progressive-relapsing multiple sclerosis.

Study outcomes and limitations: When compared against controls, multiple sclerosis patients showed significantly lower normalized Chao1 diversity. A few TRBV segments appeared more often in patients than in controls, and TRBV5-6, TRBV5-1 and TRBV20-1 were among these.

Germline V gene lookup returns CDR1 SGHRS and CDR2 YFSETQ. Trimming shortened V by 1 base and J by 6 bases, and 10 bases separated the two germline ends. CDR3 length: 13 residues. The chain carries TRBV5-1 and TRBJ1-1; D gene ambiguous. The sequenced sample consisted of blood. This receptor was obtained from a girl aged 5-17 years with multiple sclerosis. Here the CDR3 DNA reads TGCGCCAGCAGCTTGACCCCCGGCGCTGAAGCTTTCTTT. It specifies CASSLTPGAEAFF.